Following are 31 T cell receptor beta chains from one sample sequenced in a study of long-term antiretroviral therapy in people with HIV. At survey level, the immunoSEQ assay was run in its v3.0 version. The table came from immunoSEQ multiplex PCR; TCRdb's copy has only in-frame clones and leaves some out. Altogether about 26,000 clones are present, approximately 86% being singletons, with the ten largest covering under 5.5%. The source material was unsorted PBMCs, sampled about 2.6 years after starting antiretroviral therapy. These receptors were taken from a man aged 35-49 years with HIV.

The V gene is TRBV28, the J gene TRBJ1-1; 7 nucleotides line up with TRBD1. The CDR3 sequence is 15 residues long. The V gene's germline CDR1 is MDHEN and CDR2 SYDVKM. Trimming cost V 3 bases and J 0 bases; bases outside gene matches: 4. CDR3 loop: CASSLGGQLNTEAFF. In DNA form, the CDR3 reads TGTGCCAGCAGTTTGGGGGGACAGCTGAACACTGAAGCTTTCTTT.

This rearrangement joins TRBV6-5 to TRBJ2-7; 7 nucleotides line up with TRBD1. This CDR3 spans 15 amino acids. Germline V gene data show CDR1 as MNHEY and CDR2 as SVGAGI. V dropped 4 bases and J dropped 0; count of bases not matched to a gene: 6. The CDR3 DNA reads TGTGCCAGCAGTTCCACAGGGGTAAGCTCCTACGAGCAGTACTTC. Its translation is CASSSTGVSSYEQYF.

This chain links TRBV12-2 with TRBJ2-3; TRBD2, the table's D call, lacks a check against the DNA. TRBV12-2 is listed as a pseudogene. The CDR3 spans 16 residues. The CDR3 protein is CASRLASGTITDTQYF. DNA for the CDR3: TGTGCAAGTCGCTTAGCGAGCGGTACGATTACAGATACGCAGTATTTT.

The chain is built from TRBV10-3 and TRBJ2-7, with no clear D. The CDR3 covers 13 residues. V was clipped by 11 bases and J by 5 bases, with 19 bases between them. Per germline, CDR1 ENHRY and CDR2 SYGVKD. Here the CDR3 reads CASRSHEAHEQYF. The CDR3 coding sequence is TGTGCCTCGCGATCTCACGAGGCTCACGAGCAGTACTTC.

CDR3 loop: CASSLGGRDDYGYTF. The CDR3, as DNA: TGCGCCAGCAGCTTGGGGGGACGGGATGACTATGGCTACACCTTC. The J gene is TRBJ1-2, the V gene TRBV5-1; weak D call: TRBD1 (5 bases). Germline CDR1 SGHRS, CDR2 YFSETQ. The CDR3 covers 15 residues. V was clipped by 0 bases and J by 3 bases, with 12 bases between them.

The chain uses TRBV5-1 and TRBJ2-5; 9 bases map to TRBD2. J lost 5 bases, V lost 0 bases, and 8 bases had no gene match. The CDR3 totals 16 residues. CDR1 and CDR2 (germline): SGHRS, YFSETQ. The CDR3 DNA reads as TGCGCCAGCAGCTTGGTCGGCGGGGGGGCGAGGGAGACCCAGTACTTC. It yields the protein CASSLVGGGARETQYF.

This clone was observed a few times. This chain links TRBV14 with TRBJ2-6; 8 bases fit TRBD1. The V and J ends lost 3 bases and 5 bases, in that order; junction bases with no gene match: 9. Germline CDR1 reads SGHDN; CDR2 reads FVKESK. This CDR3 is built from 17 residues. The CDR3 sequence: CASSQGTGKGRANVLTF. In DNA form, the CDR3 reads TGTGCCAGCAGCCAGGGGACAGGCAAAGGCCGGGCCAACGTCCTGACTTTC.

The rearrangement uses TRBV11-2 and TRBJ2-7; TRBD1 agrees at 9 bases. The CDR3 consists of 14 residues. V lost 1 base, J lost 7 bases, and 5 bases stayed unmatched. Germline V gene data show CDR1 as SGHAT and CDR2 as FQNNGV. The CDR3 DNA is TGTGCCAGCAGCTTAGGGGACAGGGCGGGTGAGCAGTACTTC. Translating gives CASSLGDRAGEQYF.

The chain joins TRBV6-1 to TRBJ2-4; D is tentatively TRBD1 or TRBD2 (5 bases each). The germline V gene has CDR1 MNHNS and CDR2 SASEGT. The V gene lost 0 bases and the J gene lost 2 bases, with 8 bases spanning the gap. The CDR3 has 15 residues. DNA of the CDR3: TGTGCCAGCAGTGAAGCGAGGGGATCCAAAAACATTCAGTACTTC. This gives the protein CASSEARGSKNIQYF.

This chain connects TRBV5-1 to TRBJ1-4, with D unclear. There are 16 residues in the CDR3. V was pared by 1 base and J by 6 bases, with 16 bases between. CDR1 is SGHRS, CDR2 YFSETQ, per germline. CDR3 sequence (DNA): TGCGCCAGCAGCTTGAATCGTGCCCTGGAAGATGAAAAACTGTTTTTT. Protein: CASSLNRALEDEKLFF.

The genes are TRBV27 and TRBJ1-2; 12 bases agree with TRBD1. This CDR3 has 15 residues. V lost 7 bases to trimming and J lost 7 bases; unmatched junction nucleotides: 10. Germline assignment: CDR1 MNHEY and CDR2 SMNVEV (reference sequence). In nucleotides, the CDR3 is TGTGCCAGCAAACCCGGGGACAGGGGGCATGGTGGCTACACCTTC. This sequence encodes CASKPGDRGHGGYTF.

The chain is built from TRBV4-3 and TRBJ2-1, with 14 bases fitting TRBD2. The CDR3 spans 19 residues. Germline CDR1 and CDR2: LGHNA and YSLEER. With V trimmed by 0 bases and J by 9 bases, 13 bases remained unmatched. CDR3: CASSQEPGLAGDGDGEQFF. DNA for the CDR3: TGCGCCAGCAGCCAAGAACCGGGACTAGCGGGAGACGGTGACGGTGAGCAGTTCTTC.

The CDR3 here is CASSYQGYFGANVLTF. CDR3 nucleotide sequence: TGTGCCAGCAGTTACCAAGGCTATTTTGGGGCCAACGTCCTGACTTTC. The chain uses TRBV6-5 and TRBJ2-6, with D unresolved. Germline V gene sequence: CDR1 MNHEY, CDR2 SVGAGI. There are 16 residues in the CDR3. V was clipped by 2 bases and J by 3 bases, with 11 bases between them.

The chain links TRBV6-5 to TRBJ1-5; 9 positions agree with TRBD1. CDR1 is MNHEY and CDR2 is SVGAGI in the germline V gene. With V trimmed by 4 bases and J by 2 bases, 6 bases remained unmatched. The CDR3 has 16 residues. In nucleotides, the CDR3 is TGTGCCAGCAGTTCCGGGACAGGGCGACGCAATCAGCCCCAGCATTTT. Protein product: CASSSGTGRRNQPQHF.

V gene TRBV4-1 combines with J gene TRBJ2-7; 7 bases line up with TRBD1. The length of the CDR3 is 16 residues. With 1 base clipped from V and 3 bases from J, the junction kept 9 bases outside the gene matches. The V gene's germline CDR1 is MGHRA and CDR2 YSYEKL. CDR3 protein: CASSQGGPGQLYEQYF. CDR3 nucleotide sequence: TGCGCCAGCAGCCAAGGGGGCCCGGGACAGCTCTACGAGCAGTACTTC.

As DNA, the CDR3 is TGTGCCAGCAATTTGGACAGCAACACCGGGGAGCTGTTTTTT. Amino acids: CASNLDSNTGELFF. The chain recombines TRBV2 with TRBJ2-2; D possibly corresponds to TRBD1 (6 bases). Trimming left V 7 bases short and J 2 bases short, with 11 bases between. Germline CDR1 and CDR2: SNHLY and FYNNEI. The CDR3 runs to 14 residues.

Here the CDR3 DNA reads TGCGCCAGCAGCCAGGCTGGACTAGCGGGAGACGCGGTCCACGAGCAGTACTTC. The encoded protein is CASSQAGLAGDAVHEQYF. The rearrangement uses TRBV4-1 and TRBJ2-7; 13 bases agree with TRBD2. Looked up from germline, CDR1 is MGHRA and CDR2 is YSYEKL. V shed 3 bases, J shed 5 bases, and the junction held 13 bases outside the gene matches. The CDR3 loop spans 18 amino acids.

The chain employs TRBV7-9 and TRBJ1-3, with 10 positions matching TRBD1. The CDR3 consists of 16 residues. The V and J ends lost 5 bases and 2 bases, in that order; junction bases with no gene match: 6. Germline CDR1 reads SEHNR; CDR2 reads FQNEAQ (reference sequence). The CDR3: CASSHGTGDPGNTIYF. The CDR3 DNA sequence: TGTGCCAGCAGCCACGGGACAGGGGACCCTGGAAACACCATATATTTT.

The chain uses TRBV2 and TRBJ1-5; 9 bases match TRBD1. V shed 6 bases, J shed 1 base, and the junction held 7 bases outside the gene matches. Germline values: CDR1 SNHLY, CDR2 FYNNEI. CDR3 size: 16 residues. CDR3: CASSRQGVISNQPQHF. In DNA form, the CDR3 reads TGTGCCAGCAGCCGACAGGGGGTTATCAGCAATCAGCCCCAGCATTTT.

The V and J genes are TRBV5-4 and TRBJ1-5; 9 positions match TRBD1. The V gene end was trimmed by 4 bases and the J gene end by 5 bases; junction bases not matched to a gene: 7. The CDR3 contains 15 residues. The V gene's germline CDR1 is SGHNT and CDR2 YYREEE (reference sequence). In DNA, the CDR3 is TGTGCCAGCAGCCCGGGACAGGGTTTCGATCAGCCCCAGCATTTT. This encodes CASSPGQGFDQPQHF.

This chain links TRBV11-3 with TRBJ2-7; 10 nucleotides match TRBD1. CDR3 length: 14 amino acids. CDR1 is SGHNT and CDR2 is YENEEA in the germline V gene. The V gene end was trimmed by 5 bases and the J gene end by 5 bases; junction bases not matched to a gene: 6. The CDR3 region has the DNA TGTGCCAGCAGCCCGGGGACAGGGGCTCACGAGCAGTACTTC. Protein: CASSPGTGAHEQYF.

The sample holds one count of this clone. The chain links TRBV28 to TRBJ1-1; D is ambiguous. The CDR3 covers 11 residues. In germline, CDR1 is MDHEN, CDR2 SYDVKM. Trimming removed 8 bases from V and 4 bases from J, with 8 bases in between. The CDR3 sequence is CASHGPTEAFF. The DNA for the CDR3 is TGTGCCAGCCATGGACCCACTGAAGCTTTCTTT.

The rearrangement links TRBV19 to TRBJ1-1; TRBD1 is a possible D gene (6 bases). The CDR3 length is 17 residues. V was pared by 6 bases and J by 1 base, with 21 bases between. The germline V gene has CDR1 LNHDA and CDR2 SQIVND (reference sequence). The chain's CDR3 is CASRTTGLGGWNTEAFF. CDR3 bases: TGTGCCAGTAGAACAACAGGGTTAGGAGGGTGGAACACTGAAGCTTTCTTT.

This sequence joins TRBV29-1 and TRBJ1-2; no firm D call. The V gene lost 6 bases and the J gene lost 7 bases, with 15 bases spanning the gap. The CDR3 spans 12 residues. Germline assignment: CDR1 SQVTM and CDR2 ANQGSEA. The CDR3 DNA sequence: TGCAGCGTACCTAGACGGCTCGGTGGCTACACCTTC. Translating it yields CSVPRRLGGYTF.

This sequence joins TRBV4-1 and TRBJ2-7; no reliable D call. With 0 bases removed from V and 2 bases from J, the gap between germline ends came to 11 bases. Looked up from germline, CDR1 is MGHRA and CDR2 is YSYEKL. The CDR3 has 15 residues. The CDR3 coding sequence is TGCGCCAGCAGCCAAGATCCCACTCTAACCTACGAGCAGTACTTC. It translates to CASSQDPTLTYEQYF.

The chain recombines TRBV5-4 with TRBJ2-1; the D is unclear. The length of the CDR3 is 15 residues. Germline V gene lookup returns CDR1 SGHNT and CDR2 YYREEE (reference sequence). V gave up 4 bases and J gave up 3 bases, with 14 bases separating them. The CDR3, as DNA: TGTGCCAGCAGCCTCGAAGGTGCCCTCTACAATGAGCAGTTCTTC. Translation gives CASSLEGALYNEQFF.

This chain joins TRBV6-5 and TRBJ1-1; the match to TRBD1 covers 9 bases. V dropped 5 bases and J dropped 6; count of bases not matched to a gene: 10. CDR3 length equals 15 residues. Germline V gene data show CDR1 as MNHEY and CDR2 as SVGAGI. In DNA form, the CDR3 reads TGTGCCAGCAGTCCTCAACAGGGGGCTAAGGCTGAAGCTTTCTTT. Amino acid sequence: CASSPQQGAKAEAFF.

The chain employs TRBV18 and TRBJ2-1; 15 bases map to TRBD2. CDR3 length: 16 amino acids. From germline, CDR1 is KGHSH and CDR2 LQKENI. J gave up 5 bases and V 4 bases, and 3 bases lay outside the gene matches. CDR3 region: CASSQGTSGGHNEQFF. CDR3 bases: TGTGCCAGCTCACAAGGGACTAGCGGGGGGCACAATGAGCAGTTCTTC.

This chain joins TRBV7-3 and TRBJ2-2, with TRBD1 identical over 10 bases. Germline CDR1 reads SGHTA; CDR2 reads FQGTGA. Trimming cost V 6 bases and J 7 bases; bases outside gene matches: 11. The CDR3 has 16 amino acids. The CDR3 is CASREGTGAQDGELFF. Written as DNA, the CDR3 is TGTGCCAGCAGGGAAGGGACAGGGGCACAGGACGGGGAGCTGTTTTTT.

The chain carries TRBV10-1 and TRBJ2-1; 9 nucleotides match TRBD2. CDR1 and CDR2 (germline): WNHNN, SYGVQD (reference sequence). V lost 4 bases, J lost 3 bases, and 7 bases stayed unmatched. The CDR3 has 16 amino acids. This CDR3 reads CASSGGGRAVYNEQFF. The CDR3 DNA sequence: TGCGCCAGCAGTGGGGGCGGGAGGGCCGTCTACAATGAGCAGTTCTTC.

This sequence joins TRBV5-6 and TRBJ2-7; D is ambiguous. Trimming stripped 2 bases from V and 2 bases from J, with 8 bases between. The CDR3 consists of 13 residues. The germline V gene encodes CDR1 SGHDT and CDR2 YYEEEE. The CDR3 DNA reads as TGTGCCAGCAGCTTTGCAGAAACCTACGAGCAGTACTTC. Amino acid sequence: CASSFAETYEQYF.